One and the same sample provided the 26 T cell receptor beta chains below, sequenced in a study of blood T cells in healthy people across ages (dated by TCRdb to the mid-2010s). The library was produced with 5' RACE. The instrument given in TCRdb is Illumina HiSeq 2500. A second 7 to 11 cycle PCR used a sample-barcoded 5' primer and a J-beta primer mix. Starting from the raw public reads, TCRdb applied fastp trimming at Q25, assembled clones with MiXCR and retained in-frame beta chains. Each entry is one CDR3 protein sequence, shown with its most common DNA and genes. The sample table contains 1,300,000 or so distinct CDR3 sequences; only one count was recorded for 59% of them. Under 8.5% of the sample is in the top ten clones. Sequencing was done on a sample of blood. The receptors originated from a man aged 18 to 29 in good health.

This clonotype has just a few counts. The rearrangement joins TRBV28 to TRBJ2-7; D ambiguous. The CDR3 consists of 13 residues. V lost 2 bases to trimming and J lost 6 bases, with 11 bases between them. The V gene's germline CDR1 is MDHEN and CDR2 SYDVKM. CDR3: CASSLGQPAEQYF. In DNA form, the CDR3 reads TGTGCCAGCAGTTTAGGTCAGCCCGCCGAGCAGTACTTC.

The chain combines TRBV4-1 with TRBJ2-1; 12 bases match TRBD2. The ends lost 0 bases at V and 9 bases at J; junction bases unmatched: 6. There are 16 residues in the CDR3. Germline values: CDR1 MGHRA, CDR2 YSYEKL. In DNA, the CDR3 is TGCGCCAGCAGCCAAGATGGGACTAGCGGGTACGGTGAGCAGTTCTTC. Protein sequence: CASSQDGTSGYGEQFF.

The chain employs TRBV29-1 and TRBJ2-5; 7 bases fit TRBD1. The CDR3 totals 13 residues. From germline, CDR1 is SQVTM and CDR2 ANQGSEA. The ends lost 6 bases at V and 4 bases at J; junction bases unmatched: 8. CDR3 residues: CSVRVGGGETQYF. Written as DNA, the CDR3 is TGCAGCGTCCGAGTAGGGGGCGGAGAGACCCAGTACTTC.

The chain links TRBV7-6 to TRBJ2-5; the match to TRBD2 covers 11 bases. The CDR3 is 18 amino acids. Germline values: CDR1 SGHVS, CDR2 FNYEAQ. V was pared by 5 bases and J by 3 bases, with 14 bases of the junction left unmatched. This CDR3 reads CASSDPQTSGIWEETQYF. As DNA, the CDR3 is TGTGCCAGCAGCGACCCCCAGACTAGCGGGATTTGGGAAGAGACCCAGTACTTC.

This clonotype has more than one count but fewer than ten. The chain uses TRBV27 and TRBJ2-5; 7 nucleotides align to TRBD1. Germline V lookup: CDR1 MNHEY, CDR2 SMNVEV (reference sequence). Trimming cost V 4 bases and J 11 bases; bases outside gene matches: 13. This CDR3 has 14 residues. This chain's CDR3 is CASSSGQQGFGQYF. Here the CDR3 DNA reads TGTGCCAGCAGTTCGGGACAGCAGGGCTTCGGGCAGTACTTC.

This clonotype was counted a few times. The chain recombines TRBV2 with TRBJ2-7, with 11 bases lining up with TRBD1. This CDR3 comprises 17 residues. Germline values: CDR1 SNHLY, CDR2 FYNNEI. V dropped 8 bases and J dropped 0; count of bases not matched to a gene: 12. The CDR3 is CASPPLTGTGGSYEQYF. The CDR3 DNA reads TGTGCCAGCCCACCACTGACCGGGACAGGGGGCTCCTACGAGCAGTACTTC.

The table lists this clonotype with a few counts. This chain links TRBV10-3 with TRBJ2-5, with D perhaps being TRBD1 or TRBD2 (5 bases each). The CDR3 is made up of 14 amino acids. Germline V gene lookup returns CDR1 ENHRY and CDR2 SYGVKD. The V end lost 2 bases, the J end lost 4 bases, and 11 bases lay between the germline ends. For the CDR3, the DNA is TGTGCCATCAGTGAGGGGACCGGTCTAGAGACCCAGTACTTC. Protein product: CAISEGTGLETQYF.

This clonotype was detected a few times. The V gene is TRBV12-3 or TRBV12-4, the J gene TRBJ2-7, with 7 bases lining up with TRBD2. Matching the DNA end better, TRBJ2-5 makes the J call doubtful. The CDR3 has 14 amino acids. CDR3 region: CASSLSAGEETQYF. CDR3 nucleotide sequence: TGTGCCAGCAGTTTGTCGGCGGGAGAAGAGACCCAGTACTTC.

CDR3 in DNA: TGTGCCAGCAGCTTCGGCGGAGAAAATGAGCAGTACTTC. It is translated as CASSFGGENEQYF. V usage is TRBV27 and J usage is TRBJ2-5, with D unclear. Trimming stripped 6 bases from V and 11 bases from J, with 19 bases between. The CDR3 is 13 residues long. The germline CDR1 and CDR2 sequences are MNHEY and SMNVEV (reference sequence).

The rearrangement uses TRBV7-2 and TRBJ2-7; no definite D call. The germline gives CDR1 SGHTA, CDR2 FQGNSA. The CDR3 spans 14 residues. Between the trimmed V and J ends, which lost 5 bases and 1 base, there was a span of 12 bases. The CDR3 sequence is CASSPMGLSYEQYF. The CDR3 DNA reads as TGTGCCAGCAGCCCAATGGGATTATCCTACGAGCAGTACTTC.

The CDR3 nucleotides read TGCAGCGTTGAAGCCCAGGACAGTCAGAACTACGAGCAGTACTTC. Translation gives CSVEAQDSQNYEQYF. The chain is built from TRBV29-1 and TRBJ2-4; TRBD1 is a possible D gene (6 bases). The J call may not be correct, given that the DNA end is closer to TRBJ2-7. Looked up from germline, CDR1 is SQVTM and CDR2 is ANQGSEA. The CDR3 loop spans 15 amino acids.

This clonotype was seen once. This chain joins TRBV3-1 and TRBJ1-1, with D perhaps matching TRBD1 (5 bases). Trimming took 4 bases from V and 0 from J, leaving 15 bases between them. This CDR3 comprises 16 residues. Germline V gene lookup returns CDR1 LGHDT and CDR2 YNNKEL (reference sequence). The CDR3 DNA reads as TGTGCCAGCAGCCGGAGAGGGACCGTCATGAACACTGAAGCTTTCTTT. Its protein is CASSRRGTVMNTEAFF.

The CDR3 DNA follows: TGTGCCACCAGCAGAGACAGGGCCACCGAGACCCAGTACTTC. Its protein product is CATSRDRATETQYF. The chain combines TRBV15 with TRBJ2-5, with TRBD1 as a possible D gene (5 bases). V dropped 0 bases and J dropped 5 bases, with 10 bases sitting between them. Germline values: CDR1 LNHNV, CDR2 YYDKDF (reference sequence). This CDR3 has 14 amino acids.

In its sample, this clonotype was seen a few times. V and J are TRBV4-1 and TRBJ2-1, with D maybe TRBD1 (6 bases). The CDR3 has 16 residues. Trimming left V 3 bases short and J 4 bases short, with 16 bases between. Germline assignment: CDR1 MGHRA and CDR2 YSYEKL. The CDR3 nucleotides are TGCGCCAGCAGCCACCCGCTAGGGGACAAGTACAATGAGCAGTTCTTC. Its translation: CASSHPLGDKYNEQFF.

This clonotype occurred a few times. The chain employs TRBV4-3 and TRBJ2-1, with D tentatively TRBD2 (6 bases). The CDR3 has 17 amino acids. Germline V gene data show CDR1 as LGHNA and CDR2 as YSLEER. V was trimmed by 0 bases and J by 0 bases, leaving 12 bases between them. The CDR3 sequence is CASSQDGARGSYNEQFF. Written as DNA, the CDR3 is TGCGCCAGCAGCCAAGATGGCGCGCGGGGCTCCTACAATGAGCAGTTCTTC.

The CDR3 coding sequence is TGCAGCGTTTTGGGGCCCCAGGACTACGAGCAGTACTTC. It encodes CSVLGPQDYEQYF. The rearrangement joins TRBV29-1 to TRBJ2-7; perhaps TRBD1 as D (5 bases). This CDR3 spans 13 amino acids. The germline CDR1 and CDR2 sequences are SQVTM and ANQGSEA. The V end was cut by 5 bases, the J end by 3 bases, with 14 bases between.

This rearrangement joins TRBV10-2 to TRBJ2-7, with a tentative D call TRBD1 (6 bases). With 6 bases removed from V and 6 bases from J, the gap between germline ends came to 12 bases. Germline assignment: CDR1 WSHSY and CDR2 SAAADI. This CDR3 spans 12 amino acids. The CDR3 nucleotides read TGCGCCAGCAGGGGGGAACAGGGCGAGCAGTACTTC. Its protein product is CASRGEQGEQYF.

This rearrangement joins TRBV6-2 or TRBV6-3 to TRBJ2-3; 7 bases fit TRBD1. Germline V gene lookup returns CDR1 MNHEY and CDR2 SVGEGT. The V gene end was trimmed by 1 base and the J gene end by 4 bases; junction bases not matched to a gene: 2. This CDR3 comprises 14 residues. The CDR3: CASSYWDSSDTQYF. The DNA of the CDR3 is TGTGCCAGCAGTTACTGGGACAGCTCAGATACGCAGTATTTT.

V usage is TRBV21-1 and J usage is TRBJ1-4; TRBD1 reflects the table's D call only, with no check against the DNA. TRBV21-1 is a recognized pseudogene. There are 12 residues in the CDR3. Here the CDR3 reads CARTEQNEKLFF. CDR3 DNA sequence: TGTGCCAGGACAGAACAGAATGAAAAACTGTTTTTT.

This clonotype has a handful of counts. This rearrangement joins TRBV15 to TRBJ1-4, with D perhaps TRBD1 (5 bases). The CDR3 is made up of 15 amino acids. The germline CDR1 and CDR2 sequences are LNHNV and YYDKDF (reference sequence). V was pared by 8 bases and J by 2 bases, with 15 bases between. This CDR3 is CATDRDGQTNEKLFF. In DNA, the CDR3 is TGTGCCACCGACAGAGATGGCCAGACTAATGAAAAACTGTTTTTT.

This clonotype was seen just once. The chain uses TRBV20-1 and TRBJ2-1; TRBD2 matches at 14 bases. The germline CDR1 and CDR2 sequences are DFQATT and SNEGSKA (reference sequence). The CDR3 extends over 17 amino acids. Losses at the gene ends were 3 bases for V and 6 bases for J; bases not matched to a gene: 10. CDR3 sequence: CSARLGLAGAGSNEQFF. In DNA form, the CDR3 reads TGCAGTGCTAGGTTGGGACTAGCGGGAGCCGGATCCAATGAGCAGTTCTTC.

This chain joins TRBV4-1 and TRBJ2-5, with TRBD2 matching over 10 bases. Losses at the gene ends were 3 bases for V and 11 bases for J; bases not matched to a gene: 18. The V gene's germline CDR1 is MGHRA and CDR2 YSYEKL. This CDR3 is built from 17 residues. In DNA, the CDR3 is TGCGCCAGCAGCCATGAGCGGGCCACTAGCGGGACGGATGAGCAGTACTTC. This gives the protein CASSHERATSGTDEQYF.

Only a few counts were recorded for this clonotype. V gene TRBV7-9 combines with J gene TRBJ2-3; D remains unclear. CDR1 and CDR2 (germline): SEHNR, FQNEAQ (reference sequence). The CDR3 is made up of 15 amino acids. The germline V and J ends were trimmed by 8 bases and 2 bases, with 17 bases remaining between them. CDR3 residues: CASRGPRLNTDTQYF. The CDR3 coding sequence is TGTGCCAGCCGCGGACCCAGGCTCAACACAGATACGCAGTATTTT. Together with reference TRBV7-9 and TRBJ2-3, the CDR3 gives the full variable domain: DTGVSQNPRHKITKRGQNVTFRCDPISEHNRLYWYRQTLGQGPEFLTYFQNEAQLEKSRLLSDRFSAERPKGSFSTLEIQRTEQGDSAMYLCASRGPRLNTDTQYFGPGTRLTVL.

This clonotype has more than one count but fewer than ten. The junction does not match germline at one end; this may be a read error. The chain couples TRBV14 to TRBJ2-5; 8 bases agree with TRBD1. The CDR3 is 14 amino acids. Per the germline V gene, CDR1 is SGHDN and CDR2 is FVKESK. This CDR3 reads CASSRTGTGETQYF. The CDR3 coding sequence is TGCGCCAGCAGCCGTACAGGGACAGGAGAGACCCAGTACTTC.

The chain carries TRBV5-1 and TRBJ2-3, with TRBD1 identical over 7 bases. The germline V gene encodes CDR1 SGHRS and CDR2 YFSETQ. Trimming took 3 bases from V and 8 from J; bases not matched to a gene: 9. CDR3 length: 14 amino acids. CDR3 nucleotides: TGCGCCAGCAGCTCCGGACAGGAATTCACTACGCAGTATTTT. It codes for CASSSGQEFTTQYF.

CDR3 residues: CASSSPKTGLNEQFF. The CDR3 coding sequence is TGTGCCAGCAGCTCCCCTAAGACAGGGCTTAATGAGCAGTTCTTC. This rearrangement joins TRBV11-2 to TRBJ2-1, with 7 bases that match TRBD1. This CDR3 is 15 amino acids long. Germline V gene data show CDR1 as SGHAT and CDR2 as FQNNGV. Trimming removed 4 bases from V and 7 bases from J; junction bases left unmatched: 10.